The rows below give T cell receptor beta chains drawn from one sample of a study of graft-versus-host responses after intestinal transplantation. TCRdb keeps only in-frame clones here, not all; method: immunoSEQ multiplex PCR. Among over 80,000 clones listed, 86% were seen once. The source was PBMCs, collected 255 days after intestinal transplant. Receptors originate from a human patient who received an intestinal transplant, so some T cells may come from the graft donor. Both conserved end residues are part of each CDR3. D genes are given only for firm matches. Clone sizes are given selectively: once, few, many, or a class where the clone is expanded.

size	V	J	D	CDR3	DNA
few	TRBV30	TRBJ2-5	TRBD2	CAWSPGLLYETQYF	TGTGCCTGGAGCCCGGGACTACTCTATGAGACCCAGTACTTC
NA	TRBV6-1	TRBJ2-7	NA	CASSGDWQGTLEQYF	TGTGCCAGCAGTGGGGACTGGCAGGGTACTCTCGAGCAGTACTTC
NA	TRBV4-1	TRBJ1-6	NA	CASSPIGGRSSPLHF	TGCGCCAGCAGCCCCATAGGGGGTCGGTCATCACCCCTCCACTTT
NA	TRBV18	TRBJ1-1	TRBD1	CASSSLGQGNTEAFF	TGTGCCAGCTCATCGTTGGGACAGGGGAACACTGAAGCTTTCTTT
NA	TRBV27	TRBJ2-7	TRBD2	CASTLRGTSDSYEQYF	TGTGCCAGCACCCTAAGAGGGACTAGCGACTCCTACGAGCAGTACTTC
once	TRBV6-5	TRBJ2-3	TRBD2	CASKTSGLTDTQYF	TGTGCCAGCAAGACTAGCGGGCTCACAGATACGCAGTATTTT
NA	TRBV27	TRBJ1-1	TRBD1	CASRETGSGGTEAFF	TGTGCCAGCAGGGAGACAGGGTCAGGAGGCACTGAAGCTTTCTTT
once	TRBV6-1	TRBJ2-5	NA	CASSFGTIQETQYF	TGTGCCAGCAGTTTTGGGACAATCCAAGAGACCCAGTACTTC
NA	TRBV7-9	TRBJ1-2	NA	CASSPFFEGYGYTF	TGTGCCAGCAGTCCCTTTTTCGAAGGGTATGGCTACACCTTC
NA	TRBV7-6	TRBJ2-5	TRBD1	CASSTGPGQGQETQYF	TGTGCCAGCAGCACCGGGCCGGGACAGGGGCAAGAGACCCAGTACTTC
NA	TRBV4-1	TRBJ2-1	NA	CASSGGRNEQFF	TGCGCCAGCAGCGGGGGGCGCAATGAGCAGTTCTTC
NA	TRBV29-1	TRBJ2-5	NA	CSVEWLALETQYF	TGCAGCGTTGAGTGGCTAGCGTTGGAGACCCAGTACTTC
NA	TRBV6-1	TRBJ1-2	NA	CASSEAGIGYTF	TGTGCCAGCAGTGAAGCGGGGATAGGCTACACCTTC
NA	TRBV9	TRBJ2-1	NA	CASSPDGGANWNEQLF	TGTGCCAGCAGCCCAGATGGGGGGGCTAACTGGAATGAGCAGCTCTTC
NA	TRBV25-1	TRBJ1-1	NA	CASSESRRGASAEAFF	TGTGCCAGCAGTGAATCGCGGAGAGGGGCAAGCGCTGAAGCTTTCTTT
NA	TRBV7-2	TRBJ2-5	TRBD2	CASSTPLAGVGETQYF	TGTGCCAGCAGCACACCACTAGCGGGAGTGGGAGAGACCCAGTACTTC
NA	TRBV6-5	TRBJ1-4	NA	CASSLRGSGEKLFF	TGTGCCAGCAGCCTGCGGGGGTCGGGCGAAAAACTGTTTTTT
NA	TRBV4-1	TRBJ2-2	NA	CASSQDRGRPNTGELFF	TGCGCCAGCAGCCAAGATCGGGGCAGACCGAACACCGGGGAGCTGTTTTTT
NA	TRBV29-1	TRBJ1-1	NA	CSVRQPNTEAFF	TGCAGCGTTCGGCAGCCGAACACTGAAGCTTTCTTT
once	TRBV4-1	TRBJ2-4	NA	CASSQDEGEGYIQYF	TGCGCCAGCAGCCAAGATGAGGGAGAGGGATACATTCAGTACTTC
NA	TRBV9	TRBJ1-5	NA	CAARHISNQPQHF	TGTGCCGCCAGACATATTAGCAATCAGCCCCAGCATTTT
few	TRBV19	TRBJ2-6	NA	CASSRDNSGANVLTF	TGTGCCAGTAGTCGGGACAACTCTGGGGCCAACGTCCTGACTTTC
NA	TRBV6-1	TRBJ1-4	NA	CASSPGGAFNEKLFF	TGTGCCAGCAGTCCCGGTGGAGCTTTTAATGAAAAACTGTTTTTT
NA	TRBV28	TRBJ1-5	NA	CASSFWQDSNQPQHF	TGTGCCAGCAGTTTCTGGCAGGATAGCAATCAGCCCCAGCATTTT
NA	TRBV6-1	TRBJ2-3	NA	CATVVGVPTDTQYF	TGTGCCACTGTCGTCGGTGTTCCGACAGATACGCAGTATTTT
NA	TRBV9	TRBJ1-4	NA	CASSVEGADNEKLFF	TGTGCCAGCAGCGTCGAAGGGGCAGATAATGAAAAACTGTTTTTT
NA	TRBV18	TRBJ2-5	NA	CASSPISLEKETQYF	TGTGCCAGCTCACCAATTTCCCTCGAGAAAGAGACCCAGTACTTC
NA	TRBV6-5	TRBJ2-1	NA	CASSPDLNEQFF	TGTGCCAGCAGTCCGGATCTGAATGAGCAGTTCTTC
NA	TRBV10-1	TRBJ2-3	TRBD2	CASKPGLARPTDTQYF	TGCGCCAGCAAACCGGGACTAGCGCGACCCACAGATACGCAGTATTTT
NA	TRBV6-5	TRBJ2-1	TRBD1	CASSVTGEAYNEQFF	TGTGCCAGCAGTGTAACAGGGGAAGCCTACAATGAGCAGTTCTTC
NA	TRBV5-8	TRBJ1-4	NA	CASSLGNSNEKLFF	TGTGCCAGCAGCTTGGGGAACTCTAATGAAAAACTGTTTTTT
NA	TRBV2	TRBJ1-5	NA	CASNGFQLEPQHF	TGTGCCAGCAACGGTTTTCAGTTAGAGCCCCAGCATTTT
NA	TRBV27	TRBJ1-1	NA	CASSLSGAGITEAFF	TGTGCCAGCAGTTTATCAGGGGCGGGGATCACTGAAGCTTTCTTT
NA	TRBV11-2	TRBJ1-1	NA	CASSFFLGTEAFF	TGTGCCAGCAGCTTCTTTTTGGGCACTGAAGCTTTCTTT
once	TRBV6-6	TRBJ2-2	NA	CASSEQGVAGELFF	TGTGCCAGCAGTGAGCAGGGAGTCGCAGGGGAGCTGTTTTTT
NA	TRBV25-1	TRBJ2-2	NA	CASSVTGELFF	TGTGCCAGCAGTGTGACCGGGGAGCTGTTTTTT
NA	TRBV25-1	TRBJ2-5	TRBD2	CASSGTSENQETQYF	TGTGCCAGCAGTGGGACTAGTGAGAACCAAGAGACCCAGTACTTC
NA	TRBV5-6	TRBJ2-2	TRBD1	CASSSGTGGQGTGELFF	TGTGCCAGCAGCTCCGGGACAGGGGGCCAGGGCACCGGGGAGCTGTTTTTT
few	TRBV7-9	TRBJ1-2	NA	CASSLAASRDGYTF	TGTGCCAGCAGCTTAGCTGCTTCCAGAGATGGCTACACCTTC
NA	TRBV6-6	TRBJ2-7	NA	CASRPTGYEQYF	TGTGCCAGCAGGCCCACAGGGTACGAGCAGTACTTC
NA	TRBV7-9	TRBJ2-7	NA	CASSLGRDTYEQYF	TGTGCCAGCAGCTTAGGACGGGATACCTACGAGCAGTACTTC
NA	TRBV7-8	TRBJ2-5	NA	CASSLGGWAGEETQYF	TGTGCCAGCAGCTTAGGCGGCTGGGCTGGGGAAGAGACCCAGTACTTC
NA	TRBV4-2	TRBJ1-4	TRBD1	CASSQGQGREKLFF	TGTGCCAGCAGCCAGGGACAGGGGCGTGAAAAACTGTTTTTT
once	TRBV7-2	TRBJ2-3	TRBD2	CASSLDGGVTDTQYF	TGTGCCAGCAGCTTAGACGGGGGGGTCACAGATACGCAGTATTTT
NA	TRBV20-1	TRBJ2-1	TRBD2	CSASRDYRLFF	TGCAGTGCTAGTCGGGACTATAGGTTGTTCTTC